These 21 T cell receptor beta chains came from one sample sequenced in a study of glioma-infiltrating T cells after dendritic cell vaccination. The table came from immunoSEQ multiplex PCR; TCRdb's copy has only in-frame clones and leaves some out. This table holds about 24,000 clones, around 92% found once. Time point noted: after dendritic cell vaccination, including at tumor progression/relapse. Source: blood, taken after dendritic cell vaccination. These receptors all come from a human donor with glioblastoma.

The chain employs TRBV6-6 and TRBJ1-1; D not certain. V was trimmed by 8 bases and J by 13 bases, leaving 14 bases between them. The CDR3 has 10 residues. CDR1 is MNHNY, CDR2 SVGAGI, per germline (reference sequence). The CDR3 bases are TGTGCCAGCGGCCGGGATCGAGTTTTCTTT. Its translation is CASGRDRVFF.

V and J are TRBV7-2 and TRBJ2-1, with 11 nucleotides matching TRBD2. The CDR3 totals 15 residues. The germline CDR1 and CDR2 sequences are SGHTA and FQGNSA. Trimming removed 5 bases from V and 7 bases from J; junction bases left unmatched: 7. The CDR3 nucleotides read TGTGCCAGCAGCAAAAGGGCTAGCGGGGGGAATGAGCAGTTCTTC. Translation: CASSKRASGGNEQFF.

This rearrangement joins TRBV6-1 to TRBJ1-5, with D possibly TRBD1 on 5 matching bases. This CDR3 contains 15 residues. V was pared by 4 bases and J by 6 bases, with 16 bases between. Germline V gene lookup returns CDR1 MNHNS and CDR2 SASEGT. The CDR3 region has the DNA TGTGCCAGCAGTGCATCGGCAGGGCCGCGTCAGCCCCAGCATTTT. Amino acids: CASSASAGPRQPQHF.

The V gene is TRBV7-2, the J gene TRBJ2-1; possible D gene TRBD1, 5 bases. The ends were cut back, 7 bases at V and 3 bases at J, with 19 bases in the middle. This CDR3 is built from 16 residues. Germline V gives CDR1 SGHTA, CDR2 FQGNSA. DNA for the CDR3: TGTGCCAGCAACACTCAGTTGGCAGGGCTCTACAATGAGCAGTTCTTC. Amino acid sequence: CASNTQLAGLYNEQFF.

The chain is built from TRBV6-5 and TRBJ2-2; D possibly corresponds to TRBD1 (6 bases). CDR1 is MNHEY and CDR2 is SVGAGI in the germline V gene. V lost 7 bases to trimming and J lost 5 bases, with 14 bases between them. The CDR3 is made up of 14 amino acids. DNA for the CDR3: TGTGCCAGCACCACAGGGAGACGGACCGGGGAGCTGTTTTTT. Encoded protein: CASTTGRRTGELFF.

The chain employs TRBV5-6 and TRBJ1-2; D remains ambiguous. V was shortened by 0 bases and J by 2 bases, with 11 bases between the two germline ends. This CDR3 is 15 amino acids long. Germline assignment: CDR1 SGHDT and CDR2 YYEEEE. The CDR3 bases are TGTGCCAGCAGCTTGGGGGGAGGGCCCAACTATGGCTACACCTTC. Its translation is CASSLGGGPNYGYTF. Full variable domain (rest looked up from reference TRBV5-6 and TRBJ1-2): DAGVTQSPTHLIKTRGQQVTLRCSPKSGHDTVSWYQQALGQGPQFIFQYYEEEERQRGNFPDRFSGHQFPNYSSELNVNALLLGDSALYLCASSLGGGPNYGYTFGSGTRLTVV.

Notes on this clone: This sample includes further DNA sequences coding for the same CDR3. The CDR3 spells CASRTGGTDTQYF. CDR3 DNA: TGCGCCAGCAGAACAGGGGGCACAGATACGCAGTATTTT. V and J are TRBV5-1 and TRBJ2-3, with 7 bases that match TRBD1. Germline V CDR1 and CDR2: SGHRS, YFSETQ. CDR3 length: 13 amino acids. The J segment lost 1 base and the V segment lost 5 bases, leaving 1 base of the junction unmatched. The whole variable domain, remainder taken from reference TRBV5-1 and TRBJ2-3, is KAGVTQTPRYLIKTRGQQVTLSCSPISGHRSVSWYQQTPGQGLQFLFEYFSETQRNKGNFPGRFSGRQFSNSRSEMNVSTLELGDSALYLCASRTGGTDTQYFGPGTRLTVL.

The chain combines TRBV11-2 with TRBJ2-7, with 7 bases identical to TRBD2. Germline V gene lookup returns CDR1 SGHAT and CDR2 FQNNGV. Trimming cost V 8 bases and J 2 bases; bases outside gene matches: 9. The CDR3 loop spans 14 amino acids. CDR3 protein: CASGGGILAYEQYF. The CDR3 DNA is TGTGCCAGCGGGGGGGGGATATTAGCCTACGAGCAGTACTTC. The full variable domain, completed using reference TRBV11-2 and TRBJ2-7, is EAGVAQSPRYKIIEKRQSVAFWCNPISGHATLYWYQQILGQGPKLLIQFQNNGVVDDSQLPKDRFSAERLKGVDSTLKIQPAKLEDSAVYLCASGGGILAYEQYFGPGTRLTVT.

The count of this clone is one. The V gene is TRBV7-9, the J gene TRBJ2-3, with D unresolved. CDR3 length equals 14 residues. V was pared by 5 bases and J by 4 bases, with 13 bases between. The germline V gene has CDR1 SEHNR and CDR2 FQNEAQ (reference sequence). The CDR3 region has the DNA TGTGCCAGCAGCCTCTCGACTCTCCCAGATACGCAGTATTTT. Residues: CASSLSTLPDTQYF.

The chain employs TRBV19 and TRBJ1-5; D unclear. The CDR3 consists of 12 residues. Looked up from germline, CDR1 is LNHDA and CDR2 is SQIVND (reference sequence). With 10 bases removed from V and 3 bases from J, the gap between germline ends came to 10 bases. The CDR3 region has the DNA TGTGCCACGGGAGGGTTCAATCAGCCCCAGCATTTT. This codes for CATGGFNQPQHF. The whole variable domain, remainder taken from reference TRBV19 and TRBJ1-5, is DGGITQSPKYLFRKEGQNVTLSCEQNLNHDAMYWYRQDPGQGLRLIYYSQIVNDFQKGDIAEGYSVSREKKESFPLTVTSAQKNPTAFYLCATGGFNQPQHFGDGTRLSIL.

The chain employs TRBV5-1 and TRBJ2-2; 7 bases line up with TRBD1. Germline lookup yields CDR1 SGHRS and CDR2 YFSETQ. The CDR3 has 13 residues. V gave up 4 bases and J gave up 7 bases; unmatched junction bases: 4. In nucleotides, the CDR3 is TGCGCCAGCAGCCCGACAGGGCGCGGGGAGCTGTTTTTT. Encoded protein: CASSPTGRGELFF.

The rearrangement links TRBV7-2 to TRBJ1-1; no firm D call. The CDR3 length is 14 residues. Deletions cut 1 base from V and 1 base from J, with 7 bases between. The germline V gene encodes CDR1 SGHTA and CDR2 FQGNSA. This chain's CDR3 is CASSLGQKNTEAFF. The CDR3 DNA reads TGTGCCAGCAGCTTAGGGCAGAAGAACACTGAAGCTTTCTTT.

The chain joins TRBV7-6 to TRBJ2-7, with D perhaps TRBD2 (5 bases). The V end lost 5 bases, the J end lost 5 bases, and 16 bases lay between the germline ends. CDR1 SGHVS and CDR2 FNYEAQ come from the germline V gene. The CDR3 totals 14 residues. CDR3 coding DNA: TGTGCCAGCAGCCCCCAGCCGGGGTACAACGAGCAGTACTTC. Amino acids: CASSPQPGYNEQYF.

The V call is TRBV12-5, the J call TRBJ1-3, with 9 bases matching TRBD1. The germline gives CDR1 LGHNT, CDR2 FRNRAP. CDR3 length: 17 amino acids. The J segment lost 0 bases and the V segment lost 1 base, leaving 4 bases of the junction unmatched. The CDR3 region has the DNA TGTGCTAGTGGTTTGGGGCCGGGACAGGGCTCTGGAAACACCATATATTTT. It specifies CASGLGPGQGSGNTIYF.

The chain links TRBV5-1 to TRBJ2-7; TRBD1 agrees at 9 bases. Germline-derived CDR1 and CDR2 are SGHRS and YFSETQ. This CDR3 has 14 residues. Trimming cost V 4 bases and J 6 bases; bases outside gene matches: 8. The CDR3 DNA sequence: TGCGCCAGCAGCCGGGACAGGGTAGAGAGCGAGCAGTACTTC. This sequence encodes CASSRDRVESEQYF.

V is TRBV5-1 and J is TRBJ1-1; 7 positions agree with TRBD1. Germline V gene lookup returns CDR1 SGHRS and CDR2 YFSETQ. The CDR3 extends over 19 amino acids. V lost 4 bases to trimming and J lost 1 base; unmatched junction nucleotides: 19. CDR3 sequence reads: CASSPTLPGQTSRNTEAFF. CDR3 nucleotides: TGCGCCAGCAGCCCAACTCTCCCGGGACAGACCTCTAGGAACACTGAAGCTTTCTTT.

This chain links TRBV19 with TRBJ1-1, with D unresolved. V was pared by 0 bases and J by 6 bases, with 14 bases between. Per the germline V gene, CDR1 is LNHDA and CDR2 is SQIVND (reference sequence). The CDR3 is 15 residues long. DNA for the CDR3: TGTGCCAGTAGTATAGAGTTCGCCAGGATGGCTGAAGCTTTCTTT. This codes for CASSIEFARMAEAFF.

This clone was found once. The gene calls are TRBV5-1 and TRBJ1-3; D is ambiguous. The germline V and J ends were trimmed by 5 bases and 0 bases, with 6 bases remaining between them. From germline, CDR1 is SGHRS and CDR2 YFSETQ. The CDR3 contains 13 residues. The CDR3 DNA sequence: TGCGCCAGCAGATCTAGCTCTGGAAACACCATATATTTT. Its protein product is CASRSSSGNTIYF.

A single count supports this clone. V usage is TRBV6-6 and J usage is TRBJ2-1, with no clear D. V was cut by 8 bases and J by 0 bases, with 17 bases left in between. Germline CDR1 and CDR2: MNHNY and SVGAGI (reference sequence). There are 16 residues in the CDR3. CDR3 coding DNA: TGTGCCAGCCTATCCCTCGGGTCGAGCTCCTACAATGAGCAGTTCTTC. Translation gives CASLSLGSSSYNEQFF.

This clone appeared once. The V call is TRBV5-5, the J call TRBJ2-1, with D unresolved. V shed 0 bases and J shed 5 bases, with 6 bases lying between them. Germline CDR1 is SGHKS and CDR2 is YYEKEE (reference sequence). The CDR3 has 13 amino acids. The CDR3 is CASSLVLNNEQFF. For the CDR3, the DNA is TGTGCCAGCAGCTTGGTCCTAAACAATGAGCAGTTCTTC.

The V call is TRBV27, the J call TRBJ1-6; TRBD1 aligns across 7 bases. CDR3 length equals 14 residues. Germline V CDR1 and CDR2: MNHEY, SMNVEV (reference sequence). Unmatched junction bases numbered 7, after V lost 5 bases and J lost 9 bases. Here the CDR3 reads CASSPTGFPSPLHF. CDR3 DNA sequence: TGTGCCAGCAGTCCGACAGGGTTTCCTTCACCCCTCCACTTT.